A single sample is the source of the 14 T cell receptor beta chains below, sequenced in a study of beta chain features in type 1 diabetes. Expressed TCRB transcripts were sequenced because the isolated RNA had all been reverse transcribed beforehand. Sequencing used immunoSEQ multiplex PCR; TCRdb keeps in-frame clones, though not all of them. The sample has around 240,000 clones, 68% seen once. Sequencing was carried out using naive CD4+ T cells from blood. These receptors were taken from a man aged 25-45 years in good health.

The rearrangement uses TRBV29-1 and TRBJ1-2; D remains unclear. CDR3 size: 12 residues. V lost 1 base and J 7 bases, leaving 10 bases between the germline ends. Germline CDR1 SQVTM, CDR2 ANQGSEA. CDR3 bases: TGCAGCGTTGAAGGGGCAGGACGTGGCTACACCTTC. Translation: CSVEGAGRGYTF.

The CDR3 DNA reads as TGTGCCAGCAGCCGGACTAGCGGGGTTGAGACCCAGTACTTC. Its translation is CASSRTSGVETQYF. The chain joins TRBV9 to TRBJ2-5, with TRBD2 matching over 12 bases. V lost 4 bases, J lost 5 bases, and 3 bases stayed unmatched. The CDR3 is 14 amino acids. Per germline, CDR1 SGDLS and CDR2 YYNGEE. Variable domain in full (rest from reference TRBV9 and TRBJ2-5): DSGVTQTPKHLITATGQRVTLRCSPRSGDLSVYWYQQSLDQGLQFLIQYYNGEERAKGNILERFSAQQFPDLHSELNLSSLELGDSALYFCASSRTSGVETQYFGPGTRLLVL.

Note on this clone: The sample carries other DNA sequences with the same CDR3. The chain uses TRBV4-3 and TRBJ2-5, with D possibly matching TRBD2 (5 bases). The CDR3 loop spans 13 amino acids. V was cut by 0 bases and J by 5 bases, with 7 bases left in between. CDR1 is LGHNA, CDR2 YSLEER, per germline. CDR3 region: CASSQDRGETQYF. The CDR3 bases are TGCGCCAGCAGCCAAGATCGAGGGGAGACCCAGTACTTC.

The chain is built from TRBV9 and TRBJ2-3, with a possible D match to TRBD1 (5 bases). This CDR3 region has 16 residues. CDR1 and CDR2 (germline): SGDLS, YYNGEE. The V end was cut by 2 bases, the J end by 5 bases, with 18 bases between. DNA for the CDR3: TGTGCCAGCAGCGTCTCACCGGGCTACACAGGAGATACGCAGTATTTT. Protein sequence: CASSVSPGYTGDTQYF.

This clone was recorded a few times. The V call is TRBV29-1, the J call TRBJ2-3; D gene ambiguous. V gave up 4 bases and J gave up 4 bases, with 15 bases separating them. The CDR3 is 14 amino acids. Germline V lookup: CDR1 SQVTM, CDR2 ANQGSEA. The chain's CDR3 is CSVARLGPPDTQYF. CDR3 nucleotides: TGCAGCGTTGCTCGTCTAGGTCCCCCAGATACGCAGTATTTT.

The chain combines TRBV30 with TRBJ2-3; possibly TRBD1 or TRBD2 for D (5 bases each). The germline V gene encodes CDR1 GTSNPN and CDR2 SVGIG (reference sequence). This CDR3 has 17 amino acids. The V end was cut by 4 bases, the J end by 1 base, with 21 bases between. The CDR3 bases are TGTGCCTGGAAAGCTAGGGACCAGAATTTCCGCACAGATACGCAGTATTTT. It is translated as CAWKARDQNFRTDTQYF.

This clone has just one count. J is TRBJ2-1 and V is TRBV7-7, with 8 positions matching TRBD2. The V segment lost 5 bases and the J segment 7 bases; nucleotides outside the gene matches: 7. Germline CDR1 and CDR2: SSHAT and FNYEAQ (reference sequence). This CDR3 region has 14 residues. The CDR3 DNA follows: TGTGCCAGCAGCCCCCTCGGGAGGGAGAATGAGCAGTTCTTC. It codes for CASSPLGRENEQFF.

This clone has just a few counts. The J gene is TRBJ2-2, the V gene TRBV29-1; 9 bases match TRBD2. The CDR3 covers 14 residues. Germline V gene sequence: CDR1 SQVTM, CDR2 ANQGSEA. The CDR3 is CSVAGASNTGELFF. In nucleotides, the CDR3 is TGCAGTGTAGCGGGAGCGTCGAACACCGGGGAGCTGTTTTTT.

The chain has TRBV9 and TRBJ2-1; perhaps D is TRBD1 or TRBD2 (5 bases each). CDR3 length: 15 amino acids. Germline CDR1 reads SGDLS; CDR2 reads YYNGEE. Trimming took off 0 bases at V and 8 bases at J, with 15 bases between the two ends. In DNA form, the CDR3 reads TGTGCCAGCAGCGTAGGGGCAGGGAGCGGCTATGAGCAGTTCTTC. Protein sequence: CASSVGAGSGYEQFF.

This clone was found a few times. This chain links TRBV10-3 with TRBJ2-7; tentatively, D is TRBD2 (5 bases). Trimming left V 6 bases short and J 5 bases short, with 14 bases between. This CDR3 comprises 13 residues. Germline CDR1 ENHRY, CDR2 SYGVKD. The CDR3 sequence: CAIRAADWDEQYF. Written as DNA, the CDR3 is TGTGCCATCAGGGCAGCGGACTGGGACGAGCAGTACTTC.

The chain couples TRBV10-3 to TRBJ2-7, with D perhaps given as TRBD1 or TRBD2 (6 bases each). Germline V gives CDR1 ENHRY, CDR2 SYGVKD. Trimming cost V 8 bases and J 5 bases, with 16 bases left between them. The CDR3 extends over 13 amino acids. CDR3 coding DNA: TGTGCCATCGGGGGGCAGGGAAGGGACGAGCAGTACTTC. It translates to CAIGGQGRDEQYF.

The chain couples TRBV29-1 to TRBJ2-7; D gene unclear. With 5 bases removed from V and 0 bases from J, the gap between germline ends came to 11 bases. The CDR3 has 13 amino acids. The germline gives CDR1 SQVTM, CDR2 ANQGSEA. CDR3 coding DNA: TGCAGCGTTTCGGACGCAGACTCCTACGAGCAGTACTTC. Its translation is CSVSDADSYEQYF.

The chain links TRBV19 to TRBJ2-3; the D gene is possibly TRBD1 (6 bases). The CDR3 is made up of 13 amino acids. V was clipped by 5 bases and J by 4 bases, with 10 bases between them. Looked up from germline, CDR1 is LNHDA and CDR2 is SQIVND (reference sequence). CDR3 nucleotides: TGTGCCAGTAGTTTCAGGGGCGCAGATACGCAGTATTTT. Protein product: CASSFRGADTQYF.

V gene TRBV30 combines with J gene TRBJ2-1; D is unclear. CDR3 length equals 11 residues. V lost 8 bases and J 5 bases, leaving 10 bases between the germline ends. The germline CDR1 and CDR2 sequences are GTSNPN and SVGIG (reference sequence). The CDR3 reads CAAIPDNEQFF. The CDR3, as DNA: TGTGCCGCTATACCCGACAATGAGCAGTTCTTC.